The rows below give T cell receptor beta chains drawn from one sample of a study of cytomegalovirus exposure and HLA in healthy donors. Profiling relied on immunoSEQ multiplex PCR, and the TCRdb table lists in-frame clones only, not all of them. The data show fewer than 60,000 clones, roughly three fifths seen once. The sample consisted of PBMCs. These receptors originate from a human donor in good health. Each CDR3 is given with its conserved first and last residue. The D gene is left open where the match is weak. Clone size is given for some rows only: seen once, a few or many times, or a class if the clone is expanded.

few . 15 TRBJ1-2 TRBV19 TGTGCCAGTAGGGAACACCGAGGTGGTGACTATGGCTACACCTTC CASREHRGGDYGYTF
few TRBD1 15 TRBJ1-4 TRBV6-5 TGTGCCAGCAGTTACGGGACAGGGATTGGCGAAAAACTGTTTTTT CASSYGTGIGEKLFF
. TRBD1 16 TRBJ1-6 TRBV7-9 TGTGCCAGCAGCGAACAGGGGAGCTCCTATAATTCACCCCTCCACTTT CASSEQGSSYNSPLHF
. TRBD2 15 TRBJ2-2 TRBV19 TGTGCCAGTACCCCCGGGGGGGGGTATGCCGGGGAGCTGTTTTTT CASTPGGGYAGELFF
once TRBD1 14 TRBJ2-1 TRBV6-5 TGTGCCAGCAGTTACAGTTGGGACAGAGGTGAGCAGTTCTTC CASSYSWDRGEQFF
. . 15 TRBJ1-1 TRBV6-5 TGTGCCAGCAGTTACGAGGGCAGGGGAGATACTGAAGCTTTCTTT CASSYEGRGDTEAFF
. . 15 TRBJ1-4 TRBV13 TGTGCCAGCAGCCCAGCGAGGGCAACTAATGAAAAACTGTTTTTT CASSPARATNEKLFF
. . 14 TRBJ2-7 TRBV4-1 TGCGCCAGCAGCCAAGAGACAGAACGTTACGAGCAGTACTTC CASSQETERYEQYF
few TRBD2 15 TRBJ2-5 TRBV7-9 TGTGCCAGCAGCCCCCGACTAGCGGTAGTAGAGACCCAGTACTTC CASSPRLAVVETQYF
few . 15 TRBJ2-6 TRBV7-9 TGTGCCAGCAGCTTTCCGAGCTCTGGGGCCAACGTCCTGACTTTC CASSFPSSGANVLTF
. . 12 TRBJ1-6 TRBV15 TGTGCCACCAGCGAGAGGAATTCACCCCTCCACTTT CATSERNSPLHF
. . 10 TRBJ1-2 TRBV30 TGTGCCTGGGGTGCTTATGGCTACACCTTC CAWGAYGYTF
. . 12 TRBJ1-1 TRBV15 TGTGCCACCAGCAGAGATCAGTCGTGGGCTTTCTTT CATSRDQSWAFF
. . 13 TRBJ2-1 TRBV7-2 TGTGCCAGCAACTATGAGTTGTACAATGAGCAGTTCTTC CASNYELYNEQFF
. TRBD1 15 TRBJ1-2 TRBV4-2 TGTGCCAGCAGCCGGCCCCAACGGACAGGCAATGGCTACACCTTC CASSRPQRTGNGYTF
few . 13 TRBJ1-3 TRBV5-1 TGCGCCAGCAGCCCTCAGGGTGGGGACACCATATATTTT CASSPQGGDTIYF
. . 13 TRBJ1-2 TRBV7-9 TGTGCCAGCAGCTTAGAACGCGTCTATGGCTACACCTTC CASSLERVYGYTF
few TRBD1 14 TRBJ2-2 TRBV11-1 TGTGCCAGCAGCCCCCACAGGGGACCCGGGGAGCTGTTTTTT CASSPHRGPGELFF
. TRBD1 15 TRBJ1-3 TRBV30 TGTGCCTGGGGGCCCGACAGGGGGCGAAGAAACACCATATATTTT CAWGPDRGRRNTIYF
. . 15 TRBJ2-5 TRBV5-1 TGCGCCAGCAGCCTAGGGACGGGACTTCAAGAGACCCAGTACTTC CASSLGTGLQETQYF
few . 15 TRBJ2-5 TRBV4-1 TGCGCCAGCAGCCCCACTGTGAGAAACCAAGAGACCCAGTACTTC CASSPTVRNQETQYF
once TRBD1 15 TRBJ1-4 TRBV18 TGTGCCAGCTCACCACCTGAGGGGGCTCGGGAAAAACTGTTTTTT CASSPPEGAREKLFF
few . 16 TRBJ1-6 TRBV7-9 TGTGCCAGCAGCTTAATTGGTCAGGGCTCTAATTCACCCCTCCACTTT CASSLIGQGSNSPLHF
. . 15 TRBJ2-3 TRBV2 TGTGCCAGCTGGTCCCTACTAGTGAGCACAGATACGCAGTATTTT CASWSLLVSTDTQYF
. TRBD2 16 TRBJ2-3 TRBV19 TGTGCCAGTAGTTCTTCCTCTAGCGGTGCATTATATACGCAGTATTTT CASSSSSSGALYTQYF
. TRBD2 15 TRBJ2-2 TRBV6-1 TGTGCCAGCAGGATGGGACTAGCGGGGACCGGGGAGCTGTTTTTT CASRMGLAGTGELFF
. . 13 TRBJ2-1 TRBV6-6 TGTGCCACAACAAGTAGGCCGGGGGATGAGCAGTTCTTC CATTSRPGDEQFF
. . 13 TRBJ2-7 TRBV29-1 TGCAGCGTTGAAGAGGGTGGGGCCCACGAGCAGTACTTC CSVEEGGAHEQYF
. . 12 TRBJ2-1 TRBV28 TGTGCCAGCAGTTTAACGGACAATGAGCAGTTCTTC CASSLTDNEQFF
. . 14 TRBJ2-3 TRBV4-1 TGCGCCAGCAGCCAAGGGGCCAGGGTATATACGCAGTATTTT CASSQGARVYTQYF
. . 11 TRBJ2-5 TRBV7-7 TGTGCTAGCAGCCGGGGAGAGACCCAGTACTTC CASSRGETQYF
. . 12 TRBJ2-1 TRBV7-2 TGTGCCAGCAGCCTACAGGGTTATGAGCAGTTCTTC CASSLQGYEQFF
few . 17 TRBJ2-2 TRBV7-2 TGTGCCAGCAGCTTAGCAAGAACAGGGCCCCGGGCCGGGGAGCTGTTTTTT CASSLARTGPRAGELFF
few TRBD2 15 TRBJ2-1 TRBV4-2 TGTGCCAGCAGCCTGAGTGGGGCGGGGGGCAATGAGCAGTTCTTC CASSLSGAGGNEQFF
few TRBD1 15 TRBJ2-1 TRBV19 TGTGCCAGTAGTATGACAGGGAACCCAAACAATGAGCAGTTCTTC CASSMTGNPNNEQFF
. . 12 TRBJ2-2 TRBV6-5 TGTGCCAGCAGTCCCCCTACCGGGGAGCTGTTTTTT CASSPPTGELFF
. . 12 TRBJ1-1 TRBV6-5 TGTGCCAGCACTAACAGAGCCACTGAAGCTTTCTTT CASTNRATEAFF
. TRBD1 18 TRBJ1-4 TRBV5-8 TGTGCCAGCAGCTTGGGGGACAGTTATTTGGCAACTAATGAAAAACTGTTTTTT CASSLGDSYLATNEKLFF
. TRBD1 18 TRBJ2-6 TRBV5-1 TGCGCCAGCAGCAGCTACGGGACAGGGCCCTCGGGGGCCAACGTCCTGACTTTC CASSSYGTGPSGANVLTF
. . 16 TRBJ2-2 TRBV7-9 TGTGCCAGCAGCTTAGGTCTGGGTGCGGACACCGGGGAGCTGTTTTTT CASSLGLGADTGELFF
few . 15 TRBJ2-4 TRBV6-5 TGTGCCAGCAGGACAGGATTTCTAGCCAAAAACATTCAGTACTTC CASRTGFLAKNIQYF
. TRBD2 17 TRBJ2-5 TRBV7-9 TGTGCCAGCAGCAGGGCGGGGGGGAAGGGGGGCCAAGAGACCCAGTACTTC CASSRAGGKGGQETQYF
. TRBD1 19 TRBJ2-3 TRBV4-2 TGTGCCAGCAGCCAAGCCTTCGGGACAGGGGAAAAAGGGTCAGGTACGCAGTATTTT CASSQAFGTGEKGSGTQYF
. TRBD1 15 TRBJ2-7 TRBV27 TGTGCCAGCAGTTTCCAGGGGGCCGTCTCCTACGAGCAGTACTTC CASSFQGAVSYEQYF
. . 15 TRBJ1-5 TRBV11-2 TGTGCCAGCAGCCCAGACCCAGGGGGCAATCAGCCCCAGCATTTT CASSPDPGGNQPQHF
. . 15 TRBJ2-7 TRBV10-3 TGTGCCATCAGTGAGTCTCCGGGAGCCTCCTACGAGCAGTACTTC CAISESPGASYEQYF
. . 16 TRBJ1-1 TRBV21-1 TGTGCCAGCAGCAAAGGAGGAAAAACGGCGGGGACTGAAGCTTTCTTT CASSKGGKTAGTEAFF
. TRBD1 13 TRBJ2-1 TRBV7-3 TGTGCCAGCAGCCCGGGGACAGGCGCGAGAGTCTTCTTC CASSPGTGARVFF
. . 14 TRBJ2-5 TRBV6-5 TGTGCCAGCAGTTACCTGTCAGGGGGGGAGACCCAGTACTTC CASSYLSGGETQYF
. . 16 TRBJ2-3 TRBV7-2 TGTGCCAGCAGCTTAGCCGCTAGCGCTAGCACAGATACGCAGTATTTT CASSLAASASTDTQYF
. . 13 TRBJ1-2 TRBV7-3 TGTGCCAGCAGCCCCGGGGATGTCTATGGCTACACCTTC CASSPGDVYGYTF
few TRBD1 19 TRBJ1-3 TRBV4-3 TGCGCCAGCAGCCAAGCGCTCCTGGGACAGCCCTATTCTGGAAACACCATATATTTT CASSQALLGQPYSGNTIYF